Listed here is a single T cell receptor beta chain. The data belong to a study of blood T cell repertoires in COVID-19. Germline lookup yields CDR1 SGHRS and CDR2 YFSETQ. CDR3 length: 17 amino acids. V dropped 4 bases and J dropped 0; count of bases not matched to a gene: 6. TCRdb's copy holds only in-frame clones and misses some; the assay was immunoSEQ multiplex PCR. Among under 250,000 clones listed, about nine tenths were seen once. The receptor comes from a woman aged 40-49 years with acute or convalescent COVID-19. The chain employs TRBV5-1 and TRBJ2-6; TRBD1 matches 8 bases. The sequencing input was peripheral blood. The CDR3 DNA is TGCGCCAGCAGCGTACAGGGGGGACTCTCTGGGGCCAACGTCCTGACTTTC. It encodes CASSVQGGLSGANVLTF.